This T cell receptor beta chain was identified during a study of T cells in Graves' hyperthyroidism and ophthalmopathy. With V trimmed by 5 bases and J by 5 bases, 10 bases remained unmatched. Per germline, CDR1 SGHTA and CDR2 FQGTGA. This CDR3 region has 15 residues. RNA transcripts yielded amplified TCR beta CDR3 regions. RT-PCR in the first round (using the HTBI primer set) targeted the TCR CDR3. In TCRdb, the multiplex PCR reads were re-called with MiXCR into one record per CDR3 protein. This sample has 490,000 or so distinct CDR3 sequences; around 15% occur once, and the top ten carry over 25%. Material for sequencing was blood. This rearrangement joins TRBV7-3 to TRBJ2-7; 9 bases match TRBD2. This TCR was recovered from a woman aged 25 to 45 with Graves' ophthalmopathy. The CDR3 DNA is TGTGCCAGCAGCCATCGACTAGCGGAGGGGAACGAGCAGTACTTC. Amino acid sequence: CASSHRLAEGNEQYF.